A selection of T cell receptor beta chains follows, all from one sample in a study of blood T cells in healthy people across ages. TCRdb redid the calling of the 5' RACE reads with MiXCR, one entry per CDR3 protein. The sample records 800,000 or so distinct CDR3 sequences, approximately 25% being singletons. The sample was also reused in another study, on T cells of mothers and their children.

The specimen was blood. The origin of the receptors is a boy between 5 and 17 years old in good health. Each CDR3 is given with its conserved first and last residue. The order of the fields is clone size, CDR3 length, J gene, V gene, D gene, CDR3 protein, CDR3 DNA. The D gene is left open where the match is weak. Expanded clones are given a class, and other clones once, few, many or no size at all.

abundance: .; len: 13; j_gene: TRBJ1-1; v_gene: TRBV9; d_gene: .; CDR3aa: CASSVGGHTEAFF; CDR3nt: TGTGCCAGCAGCGTAGGGGGACACACTGAAGCTTTCTTT
abundance: few; len: 12; j_gene: TRBJ2-7; v_gene: TRBV29-1; d_gene: .; CDR3aa: CSVVQDSYEQYF; CDR3nt: TGCAGCGTCGTACAGGACTCCTACGAGCAGTACTTC
abundance: few; len: 15; j_gene: TRBJ2-5; v_gene: TRBV20-1; d_gene: .; CDR3aa: CSASTLKGNQETQYF; CDR3nt: TGCAGTGCTAGTACGCTGAAAGGGAATCAAGAGACCCAGTACTTC
abundance: many; len: 15; j_gene: TRBJ2-4; v_gene: TRBV13; d_gene: TRBD1; CDR3aa: CASSLRQGNQNIQYF; CDR3nt: TGTGCCAGCAGCTTACGACAGGGCAATCAAAACATTCAGTACTTC
abundance: few; len: 14; j_gene: TRBJ2-7; v_gene: TRBV27; d_gene: TRBD2; CDR3aa: CASSLGLVNYEQYF; CDR3nt: TGTGCCAGCAGTTTGGGACTAGTGAACTACGAGCAGTACTTC
abundance: .; len: 15; j_gene: TRBJ2-7; v_gene: TRBV28; d_gene: .; CDR3aa: CASSPKQVYSYEQYF; CDR3nt: TGTGCCAGCAGTCCGAAACAGGTATACTCCTACGAGCAGTACTTC
abundance: .; len: 15; j_gene: TRBJ2-5; v_gene: TRBV5-1; d_gene: TRBD2; CDR3aa: CASSTSGGAEETQYF; CDR3nt: TGCGCCAGCTCAACATCCGGGGGGGCTGAAGAGACCCAGTACTTC
abundance: few; len: 17; j_gene: TRBJ2-1; v_gene: TRBV4-1; d_gene: TRBD2; CDR3aa: CASSQALGTSGNNEQFF; CDR3nt: TGCGCCAGCAGCCAAGCCCTCGGGACTAGCGGAAACAATGAGCAGTTCTTC
abundance: .; len: 15; j_gene: TRBJ1-5; v_gene: TRBV5-1; d_gene: .; CDR3aa: CASSLEGGQNQPQHF; CDR3nt: TGCGCCAGCAGCTTGGAGGGTGGGCAAAATCAGCCCCAGCATTTT
abundance: .; len: 16; j_gene: TRBJ2-5; v_gene: TRBV7-8; d_gene: .; CDR3aa: CASSFGRGQTRETQYF; CDR3nt: TGTGCCAGCAGCTTTGGGCGGGGCCAGACAAGAGAGACCCAGTACTTC
abundance: few; len: 15; j_gene: TRBJ2-7; v_gene: TRBV7-6; d_gene: TRBD2; CDR3aa: CASSLVAGGFYEQYF; CDR3nt: TGTGCCAGCAGCTTAGTAGCGGGAGGGTTCTACGAGCAGTACTTC
abundance: .; len: 18; j_gene: TRBJ2-5; v_gene: TRBV14; d_gene: .; CDR3aa: CASSLRMRPGGIRETQYF; CDR3nt: TGTGCCAGCAGCCTACGTATGAGACCCGGGGGCATTAGGGAGACCCAGTACTTC
abundance: few; len: 16; j_gene: TRBJ2-1; v_gene: TRBV11-2; d_gene: .; CDR3aa: CASSPVYDRSYNEQFF; CDR3nt: TGTGCCAGCAGCCCCGTTTATGACAGGTCTTACAATGAGCAGTTCTTC
abundance: .; len: 15; j_gene: TRBJ2-5; v_gene: TRBV4-3; d_gene: .; CDR3aa: CASSQGLKGQETQYF; CDR3nt: TGCGCCAGCAGCCAGGGATTGAAGGGGCAGGAGACCCAGTACTTC
abundance: few; len: 16; j_gene: TRBJ2-3; v_gene: TRBV28; d_gene: TRBD1; CDR3aa: CASRPPQGVRTDTQYF; CDR3nt: TGTGCCAGCAGGCCGCCACAGGGGGTAAGGACAGATACGCAGTATTTT
abundance: .; len: 22; j_gene: TRBJ1-4; v_gene: TRBV2; d_gene: TRBD1; CDR3aa: CASSEALSGLRSVRQGKEKLFF; CDR3nt: TGTGCCAGCAGTGAAGCGCTTAGTGGTCTTCGGAGCGTGAGACAGGGAAAAGAAAAACTGTTTTTT
abundance: .; len: 16; j_gene: TRBJ2-1; v_gene: TRBV7-3; d_gene: .; CDR3aa: CASSSGRRGSYNEQFF; CDR3nt: TGTGCCAGCAGCTCGGGCAGGAGGGGCTCCTACAATGAGCAGTTCTTC
abundance: .; len: 16; j_gene: TRBJ2-1; v_gene: TRBV7-3; d_gene: .; CDR3aa: CASSLPGGGRHNEQFF; CDR3nt: TGTGCCAGCAGCTTACCTGGGGGCGGGAGACACAATGAGCAGTTCTTC
abundance: few; len: 15; j_gene: TRBJ1-4; v_gene: TRBV12-3/TRBV12-4; d_gene: TRBD1; CDR3aa: CASSYGMTGNEKLFF; CDR3nt: TGTGCCAGCAGTTACGGGATGACAGGGAATGAAAAACTGTTTTTT